The clone carrying this TCR beta chain came up a few times. What it recognizes is unknown. These data are taken from a study of T cells in Graves' hyperthyroidism and ophthalmopathy. TCR beta CDR3 regions were amplified from RNA transcripts. HTBI primers were the set used in a first-round RT-PCR of the TCR CDR3. TCRdb called the multiplex PCR reads again in MiXCR, with one record for every CDR3 protein. The table includes about 290,000 distinct CDR3 sequences, around 13% detected once. General study findings and limits: Most expanded thyroid clonotypes above 0.001 recurred in blood. By a 13 V-J model, ophthalmopathy was set apart from stable hyperthyroidism.

The study enrolled patients aged 18 to 65 with newly diagnosed hyperthyroidism of under 2 months' duration. CDR1 is SGHTS and CDR2 is YDEGEE in the germline V gene. V shed 4 bases, J shed 5 bases, and the junction held 6 bases outside the gene matches. The CDR3 totals 14 residues. The TCR originated in a woman between 40 and 55 years old with Graves' hyperthyroidism. The sample taken for sequencing was blood. V usage is TRBV5-8 and J usage is TRBJ2-5; 9 nucleotides agree with TRBD1. The CDR3 DNA follows: TGTGCCAGCAGCCCGGACAGGGGCGGGGAGACCCAGTACTTC. Amino acids: CASSPDRGGETQYF.